This T cell receptor (beta chain) was sequenced for a study of T cells in Graves' hyperthyroidism and ophthalmopathy. It was RNA transcripts that yielded the amplified TCR beta CDR3 regions. First-round RT-PCR targeting the TCR CDR3 was performed with the HTBI primer set. TCRdb processed the multiplex PCR reads anew with MiXCR; each CDR3 protein has one entry. The data contain some 250,000 distinct CDR3 sequences, roughly 15% of them singletons. In its sample, this clonotype was seen many times. Its antigen remains unidentified. Findings of the study overall: A 13 V-J model separated ophthalmopathy from stable hyperthyroidism.

This clonotype was obtained from a woman aged 50 to 65 with Graves' hyperthyroidism that later progressed to Graves' ophthalmopathy. The sample consisted of blood.

The CDR3 protein is CSVEVRRGLNTEAFF. Here the CDR3 DNA reads TGCAGCGTTGAAGTGAGGAGGGGATTGAACACTGAAGCTTTCTTT. The V gene is TRBV29-1, the J gene TRBJ1-1; D perhaps matches TRBD1 (5 bases). The CDR3 sequence is 15 residues long. Germline-derived CDR1 and CDR2 are SQVTM and ANQGSEA. The ends were cut back, 1 base at V and 0 bases at J, with 12 bases in the middle.